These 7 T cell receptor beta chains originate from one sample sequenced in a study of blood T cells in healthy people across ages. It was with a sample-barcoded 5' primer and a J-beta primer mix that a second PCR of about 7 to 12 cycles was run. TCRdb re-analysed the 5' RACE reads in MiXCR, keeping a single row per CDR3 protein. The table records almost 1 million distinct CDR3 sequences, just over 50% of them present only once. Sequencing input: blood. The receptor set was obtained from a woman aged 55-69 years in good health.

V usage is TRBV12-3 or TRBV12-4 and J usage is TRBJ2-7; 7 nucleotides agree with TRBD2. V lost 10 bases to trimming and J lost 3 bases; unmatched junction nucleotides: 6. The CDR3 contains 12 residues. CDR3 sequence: CAIGLGFYEQYF. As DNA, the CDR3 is TGTGCCATTGGACTAGGTTTCTACGAGCAGTACTTC.

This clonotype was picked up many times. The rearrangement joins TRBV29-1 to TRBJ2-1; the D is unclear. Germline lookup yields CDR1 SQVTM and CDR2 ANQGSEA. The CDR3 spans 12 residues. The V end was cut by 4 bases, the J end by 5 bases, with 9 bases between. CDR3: CSVVYGDNEQFF. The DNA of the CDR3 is TGCAGCGTTGTATATGGTGACAATGAGCAGTTCTTC.

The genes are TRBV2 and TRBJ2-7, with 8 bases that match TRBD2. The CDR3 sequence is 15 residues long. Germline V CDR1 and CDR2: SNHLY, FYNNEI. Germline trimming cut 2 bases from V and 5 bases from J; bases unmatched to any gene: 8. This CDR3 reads CASSEQAGGEHEQYF. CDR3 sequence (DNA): TGTGCCAGCAGTGAACAGGCGGGAGGTGAACACGAGCAGTACTTC.

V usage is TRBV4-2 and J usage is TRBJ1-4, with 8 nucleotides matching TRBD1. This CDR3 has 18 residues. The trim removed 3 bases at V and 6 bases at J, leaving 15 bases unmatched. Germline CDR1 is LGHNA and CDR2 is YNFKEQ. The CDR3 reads CASSHRPAGGRFDEKLFF. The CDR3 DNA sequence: TGTGCCAGCAGCCACCGCCCGGCAGGGGGCAGATTTGATGAAAAACTGTTTTTT.

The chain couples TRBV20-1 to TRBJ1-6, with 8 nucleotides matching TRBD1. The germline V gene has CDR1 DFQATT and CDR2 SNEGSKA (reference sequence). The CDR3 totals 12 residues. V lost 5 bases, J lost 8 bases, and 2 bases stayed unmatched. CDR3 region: CSAGQGHSPLHF. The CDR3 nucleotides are TGCAGTGCTGGACAGGGACATTCACCCCTCCACTTT.

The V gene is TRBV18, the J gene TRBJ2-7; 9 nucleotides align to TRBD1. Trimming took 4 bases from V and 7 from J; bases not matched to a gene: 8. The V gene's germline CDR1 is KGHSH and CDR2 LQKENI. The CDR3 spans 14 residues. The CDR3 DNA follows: TGTGCCAGCTCACGACGACAGGGGGTAGGGGAGCAGTACTTC. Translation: CASSRRQGVGEQYF.

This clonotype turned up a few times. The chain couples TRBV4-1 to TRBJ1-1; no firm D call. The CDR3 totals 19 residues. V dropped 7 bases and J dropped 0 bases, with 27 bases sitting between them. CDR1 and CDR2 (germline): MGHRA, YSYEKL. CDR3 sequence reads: CASTPGNMRTGAMNTEAFF. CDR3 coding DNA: TGCGCCAGCACCCCCGGTAATATGCGGACGGGAGCAATGAACACTGAAGCTTTCTTT.